The 30 T cell receptor beta chains below were found in one sample sequenced in a study of spatial heterogeneity in lung cancer. Time point described: sample taken at primary tumor resection. TCRdb processed the 5' RACE reads anew with MiXCR; each CDR3 protein has one entry. The sample consists of more than 5,500 distinct CDR3 sequences, 6.5% to 7.5% of them appearing once. Sequenced here: PBMCs, sampled at surgery. The origin of the receptors is a male donor with early-stage non-small cell lung cancer.

Many counts were recorded for this clonotype. The J gene is TRBJ2-2, the V gene TRBV6-2 or TRBV6-3; D is unresolved. Trimming shortened V by 8 bases and J by 7 bases, and 8 bases separated the two germline ends. Germline CDR1 and CDR2: MNHEY and SVGEGT. This CDR3 is 11 amino acids long. The CDR3 region has the DNA TGTGCCAGCGTTAGTTTCGGGGAGCTGTTTTTT. Its protein product is CASVSFGELFF.

CDR3 protein: CASSQEDQGHEQYF. The CDR3 nucleotides read TGTGCCAGCAGCCAAGAAGATCAGGGTCACGAGCAGTACTTC. The chain is built from TRBV4-2 and TRBJ2-7; possible D gene TRBD1, 5 bases. This CDR3 comprises 14 residues. V lost 0 bases to trimming and J lost 5 bases, with 11 bases between them. Germline CDR1 is LGHNA and CDR2 is YNFKEQ.

This clonotype was observed at least ten times. The V call is TRBV29-1, the J call TRBJ2-2; 13 nucleotides match TRBD2. The CDR3 contains 13 residues. Germline V gene sequence: CDR1 SQVTM, CDR2 ANQGSEA. V trimming: 7 bases; J trimming: 6 bases; junction bases outside the gene matches: 2. The CDR3, as DNA: TGCAGCGGGACTAGCGGGAGCCCCGGGGAGCTGTTTTTT. Amino acid sequence: CSGTSGSPGELFF.

In this sample, this clonotype turned up a few times. The rearrangement uses TRBV5-1 and TRBJ2-2; D is possibly TRBD2 (5 bases). Germline V gene sequence: CDR1 SGHRS, CDR2 YFSETQ. CDR3 length: 14 residues. Between the trimmed V and J ends, which lost 0 bases and 8 bases, there was a span of 11 bases. CDR3 amino acids: CASSLVGEEGELFF. The CDR3, as DNA: TGCGCCAGCAGCTTGGTCGGGGAAGAGGGGGAGCTGTTTTTT.

V is TRBV10-3 and J is TRBJ1-1; D not resolved. Germline V lookup: CDR1 ENHRY, CDR2 SYGVKD. There are 12 residues in the CDR3. V was shortened by 5 bases and J by 7 bases, with 11 bases between the two germline ends. Here the CDR3 reads CAISNTGYEAFF. The CDR3 bases are TGTGCCATCAGTAACACGGGATATGAAGCTTTCTTT.

This clonotype was observed many times. The chain links TRBV6-6 to TRBJ2-5; 9 bases align to TRBD2. J was trimmed by 4 bases and V by 8 bases; bases with no gene match: 11. CDR1 is MNHNY and CDR2 is SVGAGI in the germline V gene (reference sequence). The CDR3 is made up of 15 amino acids. CDR3 nucleotide sequence: TGTGCCAGCCGGAAGCGGCTAGCGGGGAGAGAGACCCAGTACTTC. It is translated as CASRKRLAGRETQYF.

This clonotype was picked up many times. This sequence joins TRBV20-1 and TRBJ2-3, with 10 positions matching TRBD2. The CDR3 spans 17 residues. Looked up from germline, CDR1 is DFQATT and CDR2 is SNEGSKA (reference sequence). The V and J ends lost 3 bases and 1 base, in that order; junction bases with no gene match: 10. CDR3 in DNA: TGCAGTGCTAGTCTAGCGGGGGCCATTCGTGGCACAGATACGCAGTATTTT. It codes for CSASLAGAIRGTDTQYF.

The chain combines TRBV7-9 with TRBJ1-4; 9 bases are a match to TRBD1. With 3 bases clipped from V and 4 bases from J, the junction kept 3 bases outside the gene matches. The V gene's germline CDR1 is SEHNR and CDR2 FQNEAQ (reference sequence). This CDR3 has 15 amino acids. CDR3 bases: TGTGCCAGCAGCTTTGACAGGGGGATTAATGAAAAACTGTTTTTT. It is translated as CASSFDRGINEKLFF.

Concerning this clonotype: A much larger clone sits a single nucleotide away, making a read error possible. This likely comes from a read error, as the CDR3 has no conserved phenylalanine or tryptophan at its end. Here the CDR3 reads CASSWTGDEQFL. CDR3 DNA: TGTGCCAGCAGCTGGACAGGGGATGAGCAGTTCCTC. The chain is built from TRBV7-9 and TRBJ2-1; 9 nucleotides match TRBD1. V shed 4 bases and J 8 bases; nucleotides not matched to a gene: 0. Germline assignment: CDR1 SEHNR and CDR2 FQNEAQ (reference sequence). The CDR3 sequence is 12 residues long.

This clonotype was counted at least ten times. This rearrangement joins TRBV5-1 to TRBJ2-6, with D perhaps matching TRBD1 (5 bases). V dropped 0 bases and J dropped 4 bases, with 17 bases sitting between them. The CDR3 has 18 residues. Germline V gives CDR1 SGHRS, CDR2 YFSETQ. The CDR3, as DNA: TGCGCCAGCAGCTTGGCGGGCAACCAAAGGGGAGGGGCCAACGTCCTGACTTTC. It codes for CASSLAGNQRGGANVLTF. The full variable domain, its missing parts supplied by reference TRBV5-1 and TRBJ2-6, is KAGVTQTPRYLIKTRGQQVTLSCSPISGHRSVSWYQQTPGQGLQFLFEYFSETQRNKGNFPGRFSGRQFSNSRSEMNVSTLELGDSALYLCASSLAGNQRGGANVLTFGAGSRLTVL.

This clonotype has a handful of counts. The gene calls are TRBV7-2 and TRBJ2-3, with D possibly TRBD1 on 5 matching bases. The germline gives CDR1 SGHTA, CDR2 FQGNSA. The V gene lost 2 bases and the J gene lost 6 bases, with 9 bases spanning the gap. The CDR3 contains 13 residues. The CDR3 protein is CASSLTRADTQYF. CDR3 nucleotides: TGTGCCAGCAGCTTAACCAGGGCCGATACGCAGTATTTT.

This clonotype was observed many times. The V and J genes are TRBV10-1 and TRBJ2-3; D gene ambiguous. CDR3 length: 12 residues. V lost 4 bases to trimming and J lost 0 bases, with 2 bases between them. CDR1 WNHNN and CDR2 SYGVQD come from the germline V gene (reference sequence). The CDR3 here is CASSGSTDTQYF. The CDR3 DNA reads as TGCGCCAGCAGTGGCAGCACAGATACGCAGTATTTT.

Many counts were recorded for this clonotype. This chain connects TRBV20-1 to TRBJ2-6, with TRBD1 matching over 7 bases. After removal of 5 bases from V and 0 bases from J, the junction contained 7 bases not matched to a gene. The CDR3 is 16 residues long. CDR1 and CDR2 from the germline V gene are DFQATT and SNEGSKA (reference sequence). CDR3 nucleotides: TGCAGTGCTGTCGTACAGGGGTTCTCTGGGGCCAACGTCCTGACTTTC. Amino acids: CSAVVQGFSGANVLTF.

This clonotype was found many times. The CDR3 DNA reads TGTGCCAGCCACCCGGGCCCTACGGGCACTGAAGCTTTCTTT. It encodes CASHPGPTGTEAFF. The chain links TRBV28 to TRBJ1-1; D is uncertain. V was shortened by 8 bases and J by 4 bases, with 17 bases between the two germline ends. The CDR3 is 14 amino acids. Looked up from germline, CDR1 is MDHEN and CDR2 is SYDVKM.

The chain links TRBV7-9 to TRBJ2-5; no reliable D call. Germline V gives CDR1 SEHNR, CDR2 FQNEAQ (reference sequence). The length of the CDR3 is 15 residues. V gave up 3 bases and J gave up 0 bases, with 11 bases separating them. This chain's CDR3 is CASSLGSLDQETQYF. For the CDR3, the DNA is TGTGCCAGCAGCTTGGGTAGTTTAGACCAAGAGACCCAGTACTTC.

This clonotype was found many times. V and J are TRBV5-1 and TRBJ1-3; no reliable D call. CDR1 is SGHRS, CDR2 YFSETQ, per germline. V lost 4 bases and J lost 2, with 13 bases in between. This CDR3 is 15 amino acids long. The CDR3 region is CASSPVLGPGNTIYF. Written as DNA, the CDR3 is TGCGCCAGCAGCCCAGTGCTGGGCCCTGGAAACACCATATATTTT. Combining the CDR3 with reference TRBV5-1 and TRBJ1-3 gives the whole variable domain KAGVTQTPRYLIKTRGQQVTLSCSPISGHRSVSWYQQTPGQGLQFLFEYFSETQRNKGNFPGRFSGRQFSNSRSEMNVSTLELGDSALYLCASSPVLGPGNTIYFGEGSWLTVV.

This clonotype came up many times. The chain has TRBV6-5 and TRBJ1-1, with unresolved D. The CDR3 runs to 13 residues. Germline CDR1 is MNHEY and CDR2 is SVGAGI. V lost 6 bases to trimming and J lost 3 bases, with 11 bases between them. Here the CDR3 reads CASSPQRYTEAFF. As DNA, the CDR3 is TGTGCCAGCAGCCCCCAACGCTACACTGAAGCTTTCTTT.

This clonotype appeared many times. The chain has TRBV20-1 and TRBJ1-4, with 10 bases fitting TRBD1. From germline, CDR1 is DFQATT and CDR2 SNEGSKA (reference sequence). With 3 bases clipped from V and 6 bases from J, the junction kept 4 bases outside the gene matches. The CDR3 covers 14 residues. The CDR3 is CSASRTGGYEKLFF. CDR3 coding DNA: TGCAGTGCTAGTAGGACAGGGGGTTATGAAAAACTGTTTTTT.

This clonotype was recorded at least ten times. This chain joins TRBV30 and TRBJ2-1, with a possible D match to TRBD2 (6 bases). V was shortened by 2 bases and J by 8 bases, with 22 bases between the two germline ends. CDR3 length: 16 residues. Germline values: CDR1 GTSNPN, CDR2 SVGIG (reference sequence). The CDR3 bases are TGTGCCTGGAGTCCCCCCTTTACGGGAGCACCCGATGAGCAGTTCTTC. Its translation: CAWSPPFTGAPDEQFF.

In its sample, this clonotype was seen many times. The chain employs TRBV7-8 and TRBJ2-5; D is ambiguous. Trimming took off 2 bases at V and 5 bases at J, with 6 bases between the two ends. The V gene's germline CDR1 is SGHVS and CDR2 FQNEAQ. The CDR3 contains 12 residues. This CDR3 reads CASSLRRETQYF. The CDR3 bases are TGTGCCAGCAGCTTACGTCGGGAGACCCAGTACTTC.

Note on this clonotype: This clone may be a read error of a much larger clone one base away. The J gene is TRBJ2-7, the V gene TRBV28; 7 bases map to TRBD1. The V and J ends lost 5 bases and 3 bases, in that order; junction bases with no gene match: 10. CDR3 size: 15 residues. Germline lookup yields CDR1 MDHEN and CDR2 SYDVKM. CDR3: CASSTSGTEGYEQYV. In DNA form, the CDR3 reads TGTGCCAGCAGTACCTCCGGGACAGAAGGCTACGAGCAGTACGTC.

The CDR3 here is CASSFSGLAGVYNEQFF. The CDR3 DNA reads TGTGCCAGCAGCTTCAGCGGACTAGCGGGGGTGTACAATGAGCAGTTCTTC. The rearrangement links TRBV2 to TRBJ2-1; 13 bases match TRBD2. Trimming removed 6 bases from V and 4 bases from J; junction bases left unmatched: 9. The CDR3 has 17 amino acids. Germline CDR1 SNHLY, CDR2 FYNNEI.

This CDR3 reads CASSPDRVQAFF. Written as DNA, the CDR3 is TGTGCCAGCAGTCCAGACAGGGTTCAGGCTTTCTTT. The chain carries TRBV28 and TRBJ1-1; the match to TRBD1 covers 7 bases. V lost 5 bases to trimming and J lost 11 bases; unmatched junction nucleotides: 8. This CDR3 comprises 12 residues. Per germline, CDR1 MDHEN and CDR2 SYDVKM.

The V call is TRBV5-4, the J call TRBJ2-5; 10 bases are a match to TRBD2. The V and J ends lost 4 bases and 3 bases, in that order; junction bases with no gene match: 9. CDR1 SGHNT and CDR2 YYREEE come from the germline V gene (reference sequence). CDR3 length: 16 amino acids. Here the CDR3 DNA reads TGTGCCAGCAGCCCCCGTGGAGCGGGGGGGAAAGAGACCCAGTACTTC. Protein product: CASSPRGAGGKETQYF.

This clonotype was recorded many times. This chain connects TRBV12-3 or TRBV12-4 to TRBJ2-3; tentative D call: TRBD1 (6 bases). The CDR3 covers 14 residues. Between the trimmed V and J ends, which lost 6 bases and 3 bases, there was a span of 13 bases. CDR3: CASRRMGATDTQYF. In nucleotides, the CDR3 is TGTGCCAGCAGGAGGATGGGGGCAACAGATACGCAGTATTTT.

This clonotype was counted ten times or more. The chain employs TRBV28 and TRBJ2-1; D not certain. Germline lookup yields CDR1 MDHEN and CDR2 SYDVKM. Deletions cut 8 bases from V and 5 bases from J, with 10 bases between. The CDR3 runs to 12 residues. The DNA for the CDR3 is TGTGCCAGCGCCGGACCCAACAATGAGCAGTTCTTC. Its protein product is CASAGPNNEQFF.

In DNA form, the CDR3 reads TGCGCCAGCAGCCCATCCGGGTCAAGGGAGACCCAGTACTTC. Its translation is CASSPSGSRETQYF. The chain couples TRBV5-1 to TRBJ2-5, with D uncertain. V shed 4 bases and J shed 5 bases, with 15 bases lying between them. The CDR3 has 14 amino acids. Per germline, CDR1 SGHRS and CDR2 YFSETQ.

This clonotype was observed a handful of times. This sequence joins TRBV6-1 and TRBJ2-7; the D gene is possibly TRBD1 (5 bases). The CDR3 contains 11 residues. Germline V CDR1 and CDR2: MNHNS, SASEGT. Trimming stripped 8 bases from V and 4 bases from J, with 9 bases between. The CDR3, as DNA: TGTGCCAGCTTGCAGGGATACGAGCAGTACGTC. Its protein is CASLQGYEQYV.

This clonotype was seen more than once but under ten times. The chain combines TRBV20-1 with TRBJ1-4, with D unresolved. The CDR3 length is 17 residues. V was trimmed by 0 bases and J by 6 bases, leaving 20 bases between them. In germline, CDR1 is DFQATT, CDR2 SNEGSKA (reference sequence). The CDR3 reads CSARDTATWGLDEKLFF. CDR3 sequence (DNA): TGCAGTGCTAGAGATACGGCCACTTGGGGATTGGATGAAAAACTGTTTTTT.

This clonotype occurred many times. This chain connects TRBV7-9 to TRBJ2-5; 8 bases map to TRBD2. V lost 5 bases to trimming and J lost 3 bases; unmatched junction nucleotides: 5. The CDR3 totals 14 residues. Germline loops: CDR1 SEHNR, CDR2 FQNEAQ (reference sequence). Here the CDR3 reads CASSPTSVEETQYF. Written as DNA, the CDR3 is TGTGCCAGCAGCCCGACTAGCGTGGAAGAGACCCAGTACTTC.